The rows below give T cell receptor beta chains drawn from one sample of a study of blood T cells in healthy people across ages. In TCRdb, the 5' RACE reads were re-called with MiXCR into one record per CDR3 protein. The sample holds 630,000 or so distinct CDR3 sequences, 32% seen once. Sequenced material: blood. Every receptor here comes from a woman older than 75 in good health. Both conserved end residues are part of each CDR3. The D gene is left open where the match is weak. Clone size appears in some rows only: once, few, many, or a class for an expanded clone.

d_call: NA
j_call: TRBJ1-2
v_call: TRBV2
clone_size: NA
cdr3_aa: CASSQPTSGTPDYGYTF
cdr3_nt: TGTGCCAGCAGTCAACCGACGTCCGGGACACCCGACTATGGCTACACCTTC

d_call: NA
j_call: TRBJ2-1
v_call: TRBV5-1
clone_size: NA
cdr3_aa: CASSSGLGLRPDNEQFF
cdr3_nt: TGCGCCAGCAGCTCGGGGCTTGGACTCCGACCCGACAATGAGCAGTTCTTC

d_call: TRBD1
j_call: TRBJ2-7
v_call: TRBV27
clone_size: many
cdr3_aa: CASSLGNPTGANTYEQYF
cdr3_nt: TGTGCCAGCAGTTTAGGGAACCCGACAGGGGCTAACACCTACGAGCAGTACTTC

d_call: NA
j_call: TRBJ1-2
v_call: TRBV4-2
clone_size: few
cdr3_aa: CASSQERGVDYGYTF
cdr3_nt: TGTGCCAGCAGCCAAGAGAGGGGGGTAGACTATGGCTACACCTTC

d_call: NA
j_call: TRBJ2-6
v_call: TRBV7-9
clone_size: NA
cdr3_aa: CASSIRVAGANVRTF
cdr3_nt: TGTGCCAGCAGTATCAGGGTTGCTGGGGCCAACGTCCGGACTTTC

d_call: NA
j_call: TRBJ2-4
v_call: TRBV2
clone_size: NA
cdr3_aa: CASNSVGEQYF
cdr3_nt: TGTGCCAGCAACTCAGTCGGAGAGCAGTACTTC

d_call: TRBD2
j_call: TRBJ2-3
v_call: TRBV6-6
clone_size: many
cdr3_aa: CASTLTGGITDTQYF
cdr3_nt: TGTGCCAGCACCCTGACCGGGGGGATCACAGATACGCAGTATTTT

d_call: NA
j_call: TRBJ2-1
v_call: TRBV4-2
clone_size: many
cdr3_aa: CASSQDHGLDNEQFF
cdr3_nt: TGTGCCAGCAGCCAAGATCATGGACTTGACAATGAGCAGTTCTTC

d_call: NA
j_call: TRBJ2-1
v_call: TRBV4-1
clone_size: NA
cdr3_aa: CATSAGAGSYNEQFF
cdr3_nt: TGCGCCACCTCGGCGGGGGCCGGCTCCTACAATGAGCAGTTCTTC

d_call: NA
j_call: TRBJ1-1
v_call: TRBV20-1
clone_size: few
cdr3_aa: CSAAGQLPWTEAFF
cdr3_nt: TGCAGTGCGGCCGGACAGTTGCCGTGGACTGAAGCTTTCTTT

d_call: TRBD2
j_call: TRBJ2-3
v_call: TRBV4-1
clone_size: NA
cdr3_aa: CASSQSLAGGADTQYF
cdr3_nt: TGCGCCAGCAGCCAGTCATTAGCGGGAGGGGCAGATACGCAGTATTTT

d_call: TRBD1
j_call: TRBJ2-1
v_call: TRBV6-1
clone_size: many
cdr3_aa: CASSGYRGPDNEQFF
cdr3_nt: TGTGCCAGCAGTGGGTACAGGGGGCCTGACAATGAGCAGTTCTTC

d_call: TRBD1
j_call: TRBJ2-7
v_call: TRBV2
clone_size: NA
cdr3_aa: CASSRTGTENEQYF
cdr3_nt: TGTGCCAGCAGTAGAACCGGGACAGAAAACGAGCAGTACTTC

d_call: NA
j_call: TRBJ1-2
v_call: TRBV15
clone_size: many
cdr3_aa: CATSRPGTNRFYGYTF
cdr3_nt: TGTGCCACCAGCAGACCCGGGACAAATAGATTCTATGGCTACACCTTC

d_call: TRBD1
j_call: TRBJ2-4
v_call: TRBV4-3
clone_size: many
cdr3_aa: CASSQGRTGGAKNIQYF
cdr3_nt: TGCGCCAGCAGCCAGGGTCGGACAGGGGGAGCCAAAAACATTCAGTACTTC

d_call: TRBD1
j_call: TRBJ1-4
v_call: TRBV2
clone_size: NA
cdr3_aa: CASSALGRQGYPEKLFF
cdr3_nt: TGTGCCAGCAGTGCTCTGGGCCGACAGGGGTATCCTGAAAAACTGTTTTTT

d_call: NA
j_call: TRBJ2-5
v_call: TRBV14
clone_size: many
cdr3_aa: CASSQPNQETQYF
cdr3_nt: TGTGCCAGCAGCCAACCCAACCAAGAGACCCAGTACTTC

d_call: TRBD1
j_call: TRBJ2-1
v_call: TRBV7-9
clone_size: many
cdr3_aa: CASSRTGGGVGEQFF
cdr3_nt: TGTGCCAGCAGCCGGACAGGGGGGGGTGTTGGTGAGCAGTTCTTC

d_call: NA
j_call: TRBJ2-6
v_call: TRBV10-3
clone_size: many
cdr3_aa: CAISESSSGANVLTF
cdr3_nt: TGTGCCATCAGTGAGTCATCATCTGGGGCCAACGTCCTGACTTTC

d_call: NA
j_call: TRBJ2-3
v_call: TRBV12-3/TRBV12-4
clone_size: NA
cdr3_aa: CASSFDRRGTDTQYF
cdr3_nt: TGTGCCAGCAGTTTCGACCGGAGGGGCACAGATACGCAGTATTTT

d_call: NA
j_call: TRBJ2-7
v_call: TRBV29-1
clone_size: many
cdr3_aa: CSVGSLQGRNEQYF
cdr3_nt: TGCAGCGTTGGGAGCCTTCAGGGAAGGAACGAGCAGTACTTC

d_call: NA
j_call: TRBJ2-2
v_call: TRBV7-7
clone_size: NA
cdr3_aa: CASSPTVTGELFF
cdr3_nt: TGTGCCAGCAGCCCGACTGTGACCGGGGAGCTGTTTTTT

d_call: TRBD1
j_call: TRBJ1-2
v_call: TRBV3-1
clone_size: many
cdr3_aa: CASSQDLFRQGIPYTF
cdr3_nt: TGTGCCAGCAGCCAAGATCTGTTCCGACAGGGGATCCCCTACACCTTC

d_call: TRBD1
j_call: TRBJ2-3
v_call: TRBV4-3
clone_size: many
cdr3_aa: CASSQDVGTGSTDTQYF
cdr3_nt: TGCGCCAGCAGCCAAGATGTAGGGACAGGGAGCACAGATACGCAGTATTTT

d_call: NA
j_call: TRBJ2-3
v_call: TRBV12-3/TRBV12-4
clone_size: NA
cdr3_aa: CASSSPGLGTDTQYF
cdr3_nt: TGTGCCAGCAGCTCTCCGGGACTGGGAACAGATACGCAGTATTTT

d_call: NA
j_call: TRBJ1-1
v_call: TRBV4-1
clone_size: NA
cdr3_aa: CASSQDPGPMNTKAFF
cdr3_nt: TGCGCCAGCAGCCAAGATCCGGGACCGATGAACACTAAAGCTTTCTTT